This T cell receptor (beta chain) was recorded in a study of blood T cell repertoires in COVID-19. Study as a whole: Some COVID-19 samples were acute and others convalescent; all came from the United States, Italy and Spain. From T cells, B-cell-depleted T cells, or PBMCs came the material, which was cDNA or gDNA.

There are 16 residues in the CDR3. Germline V lookup: CDR1 SGHTA, CDR2 FQGTGA. The trim removed 5 bases at V and 4 bases at J, leaving 10 bases unmatched. Authors' data handling: The authors estimated nucleated cell counts from reference gene primer amplification. Measured with immunoSEQ multiplex PCR; TCRdb has only the in-frame clones, and not every one. The V and J calls and the clone size are those of that table, but D and trimming were determined from the DNA. The sample shows under 300,000 clones, roughly 80% of them seen only once. This clonotype was sampled from a woman aged 18-29 years with acute or convalescent COVID-19. The specimen was peripheral blood. The chain employs TRBV7-3 and TRBJ2-1; TRBD2 matches at 8 bases. The CDR3 spells CASSRSGSWGYNEQFF. The CDR3 DNA reads TGTGCCAGCAGCCGCAGCGGGAGTTGGGGTTACAATGAGCAGTTCTTC. The whole variable domain, filled in from reference TRBV7-3 and TRBJ2-1, reads GAGVSQTPSNKVTEKGKYVELRCDPISGHTALYWYRQSLGQGPEFLIYFQGTGAADDSGLPNDRFFAVRPEGSVSTLKIQRTERGDSAVYLCASSRSGSWGYNEQFFGPGTRLTVL.